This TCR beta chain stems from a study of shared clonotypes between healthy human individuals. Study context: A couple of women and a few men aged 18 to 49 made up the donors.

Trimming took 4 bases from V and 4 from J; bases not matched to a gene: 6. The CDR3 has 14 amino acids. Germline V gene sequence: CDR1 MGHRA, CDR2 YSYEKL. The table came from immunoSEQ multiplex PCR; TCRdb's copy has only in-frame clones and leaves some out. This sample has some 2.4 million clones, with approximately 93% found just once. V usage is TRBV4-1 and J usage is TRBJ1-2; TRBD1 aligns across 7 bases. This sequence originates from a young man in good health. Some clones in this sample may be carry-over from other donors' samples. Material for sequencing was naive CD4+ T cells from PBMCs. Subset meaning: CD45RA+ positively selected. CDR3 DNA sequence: TGCGCCAGCAGCCCCACCGGGACAGCCTATGGCTACACCTTC. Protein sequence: CASSPTGTAYGYTF.